This TCR beta chain is from a study of blood T cells in healthy people across ages. The CDR3 extends over 15 amino acids. V lost 5 bases, J lost 10 bases, and 16 bases stayed unmatched. Germline V CDR1 and CDR2: SQVTM, ANQGSEA. The authors ran a second PCR of 7 to 11 cycles using a sample-barcoded 5' primer and a J-beta primer mix. MiXCR, run by TCRdb on the 5' RACE reads, gives a single entry per CDR3 protein. This table has about 780,000 distinct CDR3 sequences, about half appearing once. Sequenced material: blood. V and J are TRBV29-1 and TRBJ2-1, with 8 bases identical to TRBD2. This clonotype was obtained from a man aged 80 or over in good health. Here the CDR3 DNA reads TGCAGCGTTACCCCGTTCGCGGGAGGAAAGGACGAGCAGTTCTTC. It specifies CSVTPFAGGKDEQFF.